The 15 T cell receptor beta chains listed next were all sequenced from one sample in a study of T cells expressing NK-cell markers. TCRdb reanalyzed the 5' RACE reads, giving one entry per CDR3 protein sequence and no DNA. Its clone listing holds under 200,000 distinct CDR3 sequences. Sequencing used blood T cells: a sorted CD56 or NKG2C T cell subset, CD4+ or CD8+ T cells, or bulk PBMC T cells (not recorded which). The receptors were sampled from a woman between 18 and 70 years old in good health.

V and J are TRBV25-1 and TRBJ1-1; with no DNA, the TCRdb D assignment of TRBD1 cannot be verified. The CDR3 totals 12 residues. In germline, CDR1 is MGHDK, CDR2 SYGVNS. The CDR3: CASGGTTLRAFF.

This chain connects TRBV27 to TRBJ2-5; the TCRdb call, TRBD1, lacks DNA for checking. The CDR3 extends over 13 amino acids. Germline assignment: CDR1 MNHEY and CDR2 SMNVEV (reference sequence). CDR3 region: CASSHGQQETQYF.

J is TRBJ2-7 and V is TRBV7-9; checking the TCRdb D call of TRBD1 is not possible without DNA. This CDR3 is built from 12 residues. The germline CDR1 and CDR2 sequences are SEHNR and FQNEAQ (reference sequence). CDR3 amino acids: CASTKGTHEQYF.

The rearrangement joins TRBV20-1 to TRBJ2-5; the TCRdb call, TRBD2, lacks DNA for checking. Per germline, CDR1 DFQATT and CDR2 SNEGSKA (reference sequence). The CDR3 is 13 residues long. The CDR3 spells CSAITSGSKTQYF.

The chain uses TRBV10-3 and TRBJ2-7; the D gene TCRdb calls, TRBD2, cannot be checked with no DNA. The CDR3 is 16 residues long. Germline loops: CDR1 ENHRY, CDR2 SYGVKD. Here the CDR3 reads CAISFGLAGDNYEQYF.

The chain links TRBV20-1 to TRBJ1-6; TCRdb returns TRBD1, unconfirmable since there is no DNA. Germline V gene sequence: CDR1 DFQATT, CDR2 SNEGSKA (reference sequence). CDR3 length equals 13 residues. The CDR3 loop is CSAVKTGNSPLHF.

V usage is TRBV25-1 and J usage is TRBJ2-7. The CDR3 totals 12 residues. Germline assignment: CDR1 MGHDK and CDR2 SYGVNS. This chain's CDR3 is CASSPHPYEQYF.

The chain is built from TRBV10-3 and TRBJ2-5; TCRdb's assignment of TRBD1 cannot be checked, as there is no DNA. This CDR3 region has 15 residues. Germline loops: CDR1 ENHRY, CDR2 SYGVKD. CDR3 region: CAISEGDRGRETQYF.

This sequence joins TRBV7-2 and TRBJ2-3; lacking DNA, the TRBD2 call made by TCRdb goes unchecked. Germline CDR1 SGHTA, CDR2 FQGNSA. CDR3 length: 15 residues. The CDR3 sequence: CASSRTLAGAATQYF.

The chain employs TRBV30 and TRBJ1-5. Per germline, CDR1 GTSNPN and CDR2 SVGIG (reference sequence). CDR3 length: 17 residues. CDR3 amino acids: CAWSKVQDELSNQPQHF.

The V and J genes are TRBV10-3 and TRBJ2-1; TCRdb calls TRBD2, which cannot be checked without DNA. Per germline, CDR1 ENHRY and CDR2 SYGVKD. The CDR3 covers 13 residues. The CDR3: CAISGMARNEQFF.

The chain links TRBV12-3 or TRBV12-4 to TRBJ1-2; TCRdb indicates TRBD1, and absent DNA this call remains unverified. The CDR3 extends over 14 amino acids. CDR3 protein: CASRYNRGSGGYTF.

CDR3 protein: CASSLRLAGVPDTQYF. This chain links TRBV3-1 with TRBJ2-3; TCRdb proposes TRBD2, but this gene call is untestable without DNA. This CDR3 comprises 16 residues. Germline-derived CDR1 and CDR2 are LGHDT and YNNKEL (reference sequence).

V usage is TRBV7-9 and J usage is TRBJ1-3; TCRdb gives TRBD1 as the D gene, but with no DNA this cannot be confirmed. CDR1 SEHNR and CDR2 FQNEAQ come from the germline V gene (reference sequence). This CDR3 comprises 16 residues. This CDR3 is CASSLVIGTGINTIYF.

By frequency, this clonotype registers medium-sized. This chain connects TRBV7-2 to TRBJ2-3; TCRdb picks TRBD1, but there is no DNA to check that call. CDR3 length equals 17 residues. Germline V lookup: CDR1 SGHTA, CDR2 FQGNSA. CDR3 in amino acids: CASSLVRQAFSTDTQYF.